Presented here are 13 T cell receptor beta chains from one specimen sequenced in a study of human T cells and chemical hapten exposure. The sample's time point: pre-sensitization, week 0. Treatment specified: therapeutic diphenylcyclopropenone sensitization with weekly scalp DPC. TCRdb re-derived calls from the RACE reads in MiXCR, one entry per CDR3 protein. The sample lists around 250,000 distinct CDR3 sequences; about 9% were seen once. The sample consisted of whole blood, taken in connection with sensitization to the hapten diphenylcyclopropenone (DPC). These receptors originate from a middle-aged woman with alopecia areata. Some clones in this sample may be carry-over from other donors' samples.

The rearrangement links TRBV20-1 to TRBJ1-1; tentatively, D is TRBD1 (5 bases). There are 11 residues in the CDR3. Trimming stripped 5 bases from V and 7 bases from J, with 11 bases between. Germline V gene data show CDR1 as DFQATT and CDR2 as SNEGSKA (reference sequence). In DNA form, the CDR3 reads TGCAGTGCTCTCCGACAGTTTGAAGCTTTCTTT. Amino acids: CSALRQFEAFF.

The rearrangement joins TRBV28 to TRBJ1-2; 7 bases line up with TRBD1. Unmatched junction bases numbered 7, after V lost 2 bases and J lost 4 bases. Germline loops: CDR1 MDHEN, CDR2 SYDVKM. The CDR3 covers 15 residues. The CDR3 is CASSLGSTGIYGYTF. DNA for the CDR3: TGTGCCAGCAGTTTAGGTTCGACAGGGATCTATGGCTACACCTTC.

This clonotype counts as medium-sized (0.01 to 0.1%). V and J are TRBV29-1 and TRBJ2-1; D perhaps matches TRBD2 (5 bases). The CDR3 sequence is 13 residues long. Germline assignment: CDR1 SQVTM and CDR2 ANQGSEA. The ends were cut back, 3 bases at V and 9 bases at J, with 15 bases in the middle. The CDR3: CSVDLGSGIEQFF. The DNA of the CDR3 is TGCAGCGTTGATTTGGGCAGCGGCATTGAGCAGTTCTTC.

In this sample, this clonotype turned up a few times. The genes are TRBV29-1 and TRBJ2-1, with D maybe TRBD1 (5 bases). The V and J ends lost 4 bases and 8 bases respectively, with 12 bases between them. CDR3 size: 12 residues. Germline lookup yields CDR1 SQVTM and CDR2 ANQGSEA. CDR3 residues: CSVGRQGDEQFF. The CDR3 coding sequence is TGCAGCGTTGGCAGGCAGGGCGATGAGCAGTTCTTC.

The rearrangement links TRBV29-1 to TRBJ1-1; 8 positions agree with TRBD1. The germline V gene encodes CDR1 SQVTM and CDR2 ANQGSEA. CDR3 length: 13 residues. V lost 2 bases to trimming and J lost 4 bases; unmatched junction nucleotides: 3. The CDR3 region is CSVELQGGTEAFF. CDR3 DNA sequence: TGCAGCGTTGAACTACAGGGGGGCACTGAAGCTTTCTTT. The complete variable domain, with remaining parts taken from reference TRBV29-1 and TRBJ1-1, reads SAVISQKPSRDICQRGTSLTIQCQVDSQVTMMFWYRQQPGQSLTLIATANQGSEATYESGFVIDKFPISRPNLTFSTLTVSNMSPEDSSIYLCSVELQGGTEAFFGQGTRLTVV.

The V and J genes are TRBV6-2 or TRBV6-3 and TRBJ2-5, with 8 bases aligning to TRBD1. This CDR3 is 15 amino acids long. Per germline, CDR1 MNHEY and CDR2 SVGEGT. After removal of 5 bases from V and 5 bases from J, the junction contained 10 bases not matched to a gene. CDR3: CASSDLPGGAETQYF. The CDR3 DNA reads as TGTGCCAGCAGTGATTTACCAGGGGGCGCGGAGACCCAGTACTTC.

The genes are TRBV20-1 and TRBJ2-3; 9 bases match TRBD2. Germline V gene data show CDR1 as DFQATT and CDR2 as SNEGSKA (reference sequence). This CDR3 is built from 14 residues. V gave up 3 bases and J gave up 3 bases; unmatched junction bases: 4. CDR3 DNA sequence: TGCAGTGCTAGTGTAGCGGGAGTGACAGATACGCAGTATTTT. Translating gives CSASVAGVTDTQYF.

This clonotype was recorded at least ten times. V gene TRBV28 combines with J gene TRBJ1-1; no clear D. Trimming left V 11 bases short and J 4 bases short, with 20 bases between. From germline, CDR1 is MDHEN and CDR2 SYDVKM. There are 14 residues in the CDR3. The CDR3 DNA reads TGTGCCGAGGCGAGCCGGTCCCCTCCCACTGAAGCTTTCTTT. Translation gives CAEASRSPPTEAFF. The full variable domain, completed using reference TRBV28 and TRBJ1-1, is DVKVTQSSRYLVKRTGEKVFLECVQDMDHENMFWYRQDPGLGLRLIYFSYDVKMKEKGDIPEGYSVSREKKERFSLILESASTNQTSMYLCAEASRSPPTEAFFGQGTRLTVV.

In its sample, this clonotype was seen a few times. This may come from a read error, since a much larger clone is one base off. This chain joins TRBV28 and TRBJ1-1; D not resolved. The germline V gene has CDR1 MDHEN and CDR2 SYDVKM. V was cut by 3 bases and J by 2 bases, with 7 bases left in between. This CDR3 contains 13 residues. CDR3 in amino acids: CASSFTHNTEAFF. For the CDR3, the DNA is TGTGCCAGCAGTTTTACCCACAACACTGAAGCTTTCTTT.

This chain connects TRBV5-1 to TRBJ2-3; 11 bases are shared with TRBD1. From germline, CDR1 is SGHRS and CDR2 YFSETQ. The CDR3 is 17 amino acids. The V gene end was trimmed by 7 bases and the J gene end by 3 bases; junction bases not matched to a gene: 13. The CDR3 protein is CASCRTGQGVETDTQYF. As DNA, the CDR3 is TGCGCCAGCTGCCGTACGGGACAGGGGGTAGAAACAGATACGCAGTATTTT.

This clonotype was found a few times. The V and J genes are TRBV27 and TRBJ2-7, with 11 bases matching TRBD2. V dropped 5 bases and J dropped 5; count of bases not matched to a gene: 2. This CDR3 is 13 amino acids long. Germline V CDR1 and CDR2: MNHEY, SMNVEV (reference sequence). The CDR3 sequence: CASSGTSGHEQYF. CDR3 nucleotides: TGTGCCAGCAGTGGGACTAGCGGCCACGAGCAGTACTTC.

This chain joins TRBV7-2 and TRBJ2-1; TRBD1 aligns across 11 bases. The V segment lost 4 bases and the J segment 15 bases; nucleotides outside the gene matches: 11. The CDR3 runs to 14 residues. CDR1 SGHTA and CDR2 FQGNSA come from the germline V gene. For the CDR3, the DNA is TGTGCCAGCAGCTCGGGACAGGGGGTCGCTATGTTGTTCTTC. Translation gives CASSSGQGVAMLFF.

The CDR3 spells CASSPGAGYSNQPQHF. The DNA of the CDR3 is TGTGCCAGCAGCCCGGGGGCGGGGTATAGCAATCAGCCCCAGCATTTT. The chain combines TRBV7-2 with TRBJ1-5, with a tentative D call TRBD1 (6 bases). Deletions cut 5 bases from V and 0 bases from J, with 14 bases between. This CDR3 has 16 amino acids. Germline V gene sequence: CDR1 SGHTA, CDR2 FQGNSA.